A selection of T cell receptor beta chains follows, all from one sample in a study of T cell responses to AZD1222 COVID-19 vaccine. The method was immunoSEQ multiplex PCR; TCRdb's version includes in-frame clones alone and lacks a portion of them. Among 95,000 to 150,000 clones listed, about 85% were seen once. The sequenced sample was peripheral blood, obtained 28 days after the second AZD1222 dose. The receptors originated from an adult who received the AZD1222 COVID-19 vaccine. Both conserved end residues are part of each CDR3. D genes are given only for firm matches. Expanded clones get a size class; other rows say once, few or many, or leave the size out.

clone size,V gene,J gene,CDR3 length,D gene,CDR3 DNA,CDR3 protein
NA,TRBV5-1,TRBJ1-1,14,NA,TGCGCCAGCAGCTCCCTCGGGGCTCACACTGAAGCTTTCTTT,CASSSLGAHTEAFF
NA,TRBV3-1/TRBV3-2,TRBJ2-7,18,TRBD1,TGTGCCAGCAGCCAAGATATATTTGGGACAGGGGGCAGAAACGAGCAGTACTTC,CASSQDIFGTGGRNEQYF
once,TRBV6-6,TRBJ1-4,17,TRBD1,TGTGCCAGCAGTCAAACACCGGGACAGGCAACTAATGAAAAACTGTTTTTT,CASSQTPGQATNEKLFF
NA,TRBV11-2,TRBJ1-1,13,NA,TGTGCCAGCAGCTTAACGGGGAACACTGAAGCTTTCTTT,CASSLTGNTEAFF
NA,TRBV9,TRBJ2-5,14,TRBD1,TGTGCCAGCAGCCCGGGGACAGACCAAGAGACCCAGTACTTC,CASSPGTDQETQYF
few,TRBV7-2,TRBJ2-1,15,NA,TGTGCCAGCAGCTTCTCCGGGACCCCCTACAATGAGCAGTTCTTC,CASSFSGTPYNEQFF
NA,TRBV18,TRBJ1-5,14,NA,TGTGCCAGCTCACCACAGGAAAGCAATCAGCCCCAGCATTTT,CASSPQESNQPQHF
NA,TRBV28,TRBJ1-4,16,TRBD1,TGTGCCAGCAGTAGAGGGACAGGCGGGGCTAATGAAAAACTGTTTTTT,CASSRGTGGANEKLFF
NA,TRBV6-2/TRBV6-3,TRBJ2-3,16,NA,TGTGCCAGCAGTCAAGTCGGGGGGCTTAGCACAGATACGCAGTATTTT,CASSQVGGLSTDTQYF
NA,TRBV28,TRBJ2-1,15,TRBD2,TGTGCCAGCGGGCAGACTAGCGGGGGGGTCAATGAGCAGTTCTTC,CASGQTSGGVNEQFF
NA,TRBV19,TRBJ2-5,14,NA,TGTGCCAGTAGTATAGGCGGGTACCAAGAGACCCAGTACTTC,CASSIGGYQETQYF
NA,TRBV25-1,TRBJ1-2,14,NA,TGTGCCAGCAGTGGCGGGGCCCCAAACTATGGCTACACCTTC,CASSGGAPNYGYTF
NA,TRBV18,TRBJ1-1,14,NA,TGTGCCAGCTCACCCTACCGGGAGCAAAGTGAAGCTTTCTTT,CASSPYREQSEAFF
NA,TRBV12-3/TRBV12-4,TRBJ1-1,13,NA,TGTGCCAGCAGCAAGAGGATGAACACTGAAGCTTTCTTT,CASSKRMNTEAFF
NA,TRBV5-4,TRBJ2-5,15,TRBD2,TGTGCCAGCAGCTTGAGACTAGCCCACTCAGAGACCCAGTACTTC,CASSLRLAHSETQYF
NA,TRBV7-8,TRBJ1-4,13,NA,TGTGCCAGCAGCTTAAGACAGCCTGAAAAACTGTTTTTT,CASSLRQPEKLFF
NA,TRBV7-3,TRBJ2-1,13,TRBD2,TGTGCCAGCAGCCGGACTAGCTCCAATGAGCAGTTCTTC,CASSRTSSNEQFF
NA,TRBV9,TRBJ1-2,14,NA,TGTGCCAGCAGCGGAACGGCTCTCGGCTATGGCTACACCTTC,CASSGTALGYGYTF